This is a list of T cell receptor beta chains from one sample in a study of PD-L1 blockade in urothelial cancer. Assay: immunoSEQ multiplex PCR; the TCRdb copy retains only in-frame clones and omits some. The sample comprises tens of thousands of clones, around three quarters of which are singletons, and around 3.3% rests with the top ten. The specimen was PBMCs, collected around atezolizumab (anti-PD-L1) treatment. The source is a man in his 70s with urothelial cancer. Both conserved end residues are part of each CDR3. D genes are given only for firm matches. Some rows have no size entry. The others give once, few or many, or a class for an expanded clone.

.	TRBV12-5	TRBD1	TRBJ1-6	TGTGCTAGTGGTTTGGTCCTCGGACAGGTCTTCTCTTCACCCCTCCACTTT	CASGLVLGQVFSSPLHF
few	TRBV19	TRBD1	TRBJ1-5	TGTGCCAGTAGAAGGACAGGGGGCAATCAGCCCCAGCATTTT	CASRRTGGNQPQHF
.	TRBV19	.	TRBJ2-2	TGTGCCAGTAGTATAAAGGAGCACACCGGGGAGCTGTTTTTT	CASSIKEHTGELFF
.	TRBV7-8	.	TRBJ1-4	TGTGCCAGCAGCGGGGGGGGAGGGGCATATGGAAAACTGTTTTTT	CASSGGGGAYGKLFF
.	TRBV25-1	.	TRBJ1-2	TGTGCCAGCAGTGAATTGACGGGGGGAGGCTACACCTTC	CASSELTGGGYTF
once	TRBV18	TRBD1	TRBJ1-2	TGTGCCAGCTCACCACGACAGGTGGAGGGGGCCCCCACCTTC	CASSPRQVEGAPTF
few	TRBV11-3	.	TRBJ2-7	TGTGCCAGCAGCCCAGGGCCAGAGTACGAGCAGTACTTC	CASSPGPEYEQYF
.	TRBV6-5	.	TRBJ2-7	TGTGCCAGCAGCCCTACGGGATACGAGCAGTACTTC	CASSPTGYEQYF
.	TRBV5-6	.	TRBJ2-4	TGTGCCAGCAGCCCCGGGACAGCGGGCGGGTGGAACATTCAGTACTTC	CASSPGTAGGWNIQYF
.	TRBV6-1	TRBD2	TRBJ2-1	TGTGCCAGCAGTGGCGTAGCGGGACTCTCCTACAATGAGCAGTTCTTC	CASSGVAGLSYNEQFF
.	TRBV7-2	.	TRBJ2-2	TGTGCCAGCAGCGTAAGCGGAAACGGCGGGGAGCTGTTTTTT	CASSVSGNGGELFF
few	TRBV5-4	.	TRBJ1-2	TGTGCCAGCAAGGAGGGGCTTGATTATGGCTACACCTTC	CASKEGLDYGYTF
.	TRBV30	.	TRBJ1-3	TGTGCCTGGAGCCGGACACTGAGCTCTGGAAACACCATATATTTT	CAWSRTLSSGNTIYF
few	TRBV6-5	TRBD1	TRBJ1-1	TGTGCCAGCAGTTACTCTGGGACAGGGTCAGGTTCTGAAGCTTTCTTT	CASSYSGTGSGSEAFF
few	TRBV7-9	TRBD1	TRBJ1-4	TGTGCCAGCCGGGACAGCCATGAAAAACTGTTTTTT	CASRDSHEKLFF
.	TRBV12-1	.	TRBJ1-6	TGTGCCAGCAGCTCCGCCAAACGACAGGGAAGTAGCTCACCCCTCCACTTT	CASSSAKRQGSSSPLHF
.	TRBV7-2	TRBD1	TRBJ1-2	TGTGCCAGCAGCCTCAAGCCACAGGGGGCAATCGGGGGCTACACCTTC	CASSLKPQGAIGGYTF
.	TRBV19	.	TRBJ1-1	TGTGCCAGTAGTATAGTTCCCGTCGGTGGCACTGAAGCTTTCTTT	CASSIVPVGGTEAFF
.	TRBV13	.	TRBJ2-7	TGTGCCAGCAGCTCCCTCCCGGGCTACGAGCAGTACTTC	CASSSLPGYEQYF
.	TRBV9	.	TRBJ1-3	TGTGCCAGCAGCGTCGCCTCCGGCTCTGGAAACACCATATATTTT	CASSVASGSGNTIYF
few	TRBV5-1	.	TRBJ1-1	TGCGCCAGCAGCTTGGCCGGGGGGCCGAACACTGAAGCTTTCTTT	CASSLAGGPNTEAFF
.	TRBV7-2	.	TRBJ2-1	TGTGCCAGCAGCTTGTTCTCCCGGGATCCTGAGCAGTTCTTC	CASSLFSRDPEQFF
.	TRBV6-5	TRBD1	TRBJ2-7	TGTGCCAGCAGTAAACCGGGACAGTTCCCCTACGAGCAGTACTTC	CASSKPGQFPYEQYF
medium-sized	TRBV7-2	TRBD2	TRBJ2-7	TGTGCCAGCAGCTTTGCTAGCGGCTACGAGCAGTACTTC	CASSFASGYEQYF
.	TRBV2	.	TRBJ1-2	TGTGCCAGCAGTGTTGGGGGACTGAACTATGGCTACACCTTC	CASSVGGLNYGYTF
.	TRBV5-1	TRBD2	TRBJ2-2	TGCGCCAGCAGCAGGCTAGCGGGGGAGAGCACCGGGGAGCTGTTTTTT	CASSRLAGESTGELFF
.	TRBV7-9	TRBD2	TRBJ2-3	TGTGCCAGCAGCCCAATTCGATTAAGTAGCGGGAGAACAGATACGCAGTATTTT	CASSPIRLSSGRTDTQYF
.	TRBV20-1	.	TRBJ2-7	TGCAGTGCCCAAGGGAGGTACGAGCAGTACTTC	CSAQGRYEQYF
.	TRBV7-2	TRBD1	TRBJ2-7	TGTGCCAGCAGCTTACGATTTGACAGGGGGCTACGTAACGAGCAGTACTTC	CASSLRFDRGLRNEQYF
.	TRBV9	TRBD1	TRBJ1-2	TGTGCCAGCAGCCCCAATGACAGGGGCGTCCTCACCGACTATGGCTACACCTTC	CASSPNDRGVLTDYGYTF
.	TRBV5-1	TRBD2	TRBJ2-1	TGCGCCAGCAGCTTGGATTCCCTAGCGGGAGGATTCTATGAGCAGTTCTTC	CASSLDSLAGGFYEQFF
once	TRBV5-6	TRBD1	TRBJ2-4	TGTGCCAGCAGCTTAGACAGGGGATCCCAGATAGCCAAAAACATTCAGTACTTC	CASSLDRGSQIAKNIQYF
.	TRBV4-1	.	TRBJ1-4	TGCGCCAGCAGCCAAGATCGACAGTCAAATGAAAAACTGTTTTTT	CASSQDRQSNEKLFF
few	TRBV4-2	.	TRBJ1-6	TGTGCCAGCAGCCAAGGGGAGCAGGACTCACCCCTCCACTTT	CASSQGEQDSPLHF
.	TRBV7-3	TRBD1	TRBJ1-2	TGTGCCAGCAGCTGGGACAGGGCTGGCTACACCTTC	CASSWDRAGYTF
.	TRBV9	TRBD1	TRBJ2-2	TGTGCCAGCAGCGCAACAGGGGGGAAGGGCACCGGGGAGCTGTTTTTT	CASSATGGKGTGELFF
once	TRBV25-1	.	TRBJ1-1	TGTGCCAGCAGTGAATATTATCCGCGGGGGCCAGAGACTGAAGCTTTCTTT	CASSEYYPRGPETEAFF
.	TRBV4-1	TRBD2	TRBJ2-2	TGCGCCAGCAGCCCCCACCTCTTGGGCAGCGGGGGGGTGAACACCGGGGAGCTGTTTTTT	CASSPHLLGSGGVNTGELFF
.	TRBV19	TRBD1	TRBJ1-2	TGTGCCACTTCGGACAGGGGAGAAGATGGCTACACCTTC	CATSDRGEDGYTF
.	TRBV4-1	.	TRBJ1-4	TGCGCCAGCACACGATCGTCGGGGTTTACTAATGAAAAACTGTTTTTT	CASTRSSGFTNEKLFF
.	TRBV9	.	TRBJ2-5	TGTGCCAGCAGCCTTGCGTGGGACACCAGCGACCAGTACTTC	CASSLAWDTSDQYF
.	TRBV27	TRBD2	TRBJ2-7	TGTGCCAGCGGGAGGGTCGAGCAGTACTTC	CASGRVEQYF
.	TRBV5-4	TRBD1	TRBJ2-7	TGTGCCAGCAGCTTGACCGGGACAGTGGGTTACGAGCAGTACTTC	CASSLTGTVGYEQYF
.	TRBV5-5	TRBD1	TRBJ2-7	TGTGCCAGCAGCTCTGGGACAGAGATCTACGAGCAGTACTTC	CASSSGTEIYEQYF
.	TRBV6-6	.	TRBJ1-4	TGTGCCAGCAGGTCTAAGAGGGAAAAACTGTTTTTT	CASRSKREKLFF
.	TRBV6-6	TRBD1	TRBJ1-2	TGTGCCAGCAGTCCGACAGGGGGCGATGGCTACACCTTC	CASSPTGGDGYTF
.	TRBV4-3	TRBD1	TRBJ2-2	TGCGCCAGCAGCCAAGATCGGTACAGGGGAGCCACCGGGGAGCTGTTTTTT	CASSQDRYRGATGELFF
few	TRBV5-4	.	TRBJ2-2	TGTGCCAGCAGCTCGTTAAGTGGACTCACCGGGGAGCTGTTTTTT	CASSSLSGLTGELFF
.	TRBV5-1	.	TRBJ2-3	TGCGCCAGCAGCTTGGGGCCCGCCGCAGATCAACACACAGATACGCAGTATTTT	CASSLGPAADQHTDTQYF
.	TRBV2	.	TRBJ1-3	TGTGCCAGCAGCCGAGGGCCGCCAAACTCTGGAAACACCATATATTTT	CASSRGPPNSGNTIYF
.	TRBV14	.	TRBJ2-5	TGTGCCAGCAGCCAAATCCCGGTGGGAGTGAGGGTGTACCGAGAGACCCAGTACTTC	CASSQIPVGVRVYRETQYF
few	TRBV11-1	.	TRBJ2-4	TGTGCCAGCAGCTTAAACGACCGGGGGGCCAAAAACATTCAGTACTTC	CASSLNDRGAKNIQYF
.	TRBV5-1	TRBD1	TRBJ2-7	TGCGCCAGCAGCCTACAGCCGGGACAGATCTCCTACGAGCAGTACTTC	CASSLQPGQISYEQYF
.	TRBV6-5	TRBD1	TRBJ2-7	TGTGCCAGCAGTAGTACCGGGACAGAGGTTTACTTC	CASSSTGTEVYF
.	TRBV7-2	.	TRBJ1-2	TGTGCCAGCAGCCTCTATGGCTACACCTTC	CASSLYGYTF
.	TRBV27	TRBD1	TRBJ1-2	TGTGCCAGCAGGGGGACAGGGTCCTATGGCTACACCTTC	CASRGTGSYGYTF